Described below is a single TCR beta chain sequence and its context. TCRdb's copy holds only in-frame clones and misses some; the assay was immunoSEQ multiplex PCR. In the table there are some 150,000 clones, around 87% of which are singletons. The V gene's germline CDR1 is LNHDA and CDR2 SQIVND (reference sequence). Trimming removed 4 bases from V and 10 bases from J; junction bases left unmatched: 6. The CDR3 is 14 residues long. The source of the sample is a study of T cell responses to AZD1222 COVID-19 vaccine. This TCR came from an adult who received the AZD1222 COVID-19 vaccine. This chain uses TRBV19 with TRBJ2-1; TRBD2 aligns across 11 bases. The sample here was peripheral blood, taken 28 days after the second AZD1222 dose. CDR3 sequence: CASSKGLAVGEQFF. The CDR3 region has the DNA TGTGCCAGTAGTAAGGGACTAGCGGTGGGGGAGCAGTTCTTC.